One sample yielded the 12 T cell receptor beta chains listed below, sequenced in a study of CD8 T cells in ankylosing spondylitis. TCRdb redid the calling of the 5' RACE reads with MiXCR, one entry per CDR3 protein. The sample consists of under 200,000 distinct CDR3 sequences, around 13% of them appearing once. Sequencing was done on a sample of blood, either unsorted or a sorted T cell fraction (not recorded which). These receptors were collected from a female donor with ankylosing spondylitis or in good health (not recorded which).

This clonotype was observed at least ten times. The J gene is TRBJ2-1, the V gene TRBV10-3; 12 bases match TRBD2. CDR1 and CDR2 (germline): ENHRY, SYGVKD. V lost 4 bases and J lost 5; bases outside the gene matches: 6. The CDR3 totals 16 residues. CDR3 sequence: CAISGLAGVLDNEQFF. The DNA for the CDR3 is TGTGCCATCAGTGGACTAGCGGGAGTTTTGGACAATGAGCAGTTCTTC.

This clonotype was recorded many times. V gene TRBV28 combines with J gene TRBJ1-2; a weak D match, TRBD1 (5 bases). Trimming removed 3 bases at V and 3 bases at J, with 8 bases between. The CDR3 totals 13 residues. Germline CDR1 MDHEN, CDR2 SYDVKM. CDR3 DNA: TGTGCCAGCAGTTTGGGGCTGTACTATGGCTACACCTTC. Its protein product is CASSLGLYYGYTF.

At least ten counts were recorded for this clonotype. The chain recombines TRBV20-1 with TRBJ1-5; the D gene is possibly TRBD1 (5 bases). This CDR3 spans 14 amino acids. V dropped 0 bases and J dropped 9 bases, with 15 bases sitting between them. From germline, CDR1 is DFQATT and CDR2 SNEGSKA (reference sequence). DNA for the CDR3: TGCAGTGCTAGAGATATGGGTGGGGGTGCGCCCCAGCATTTT. It is translated as CSARDMGGGAPQHF.

This clonotype occurred many times. The chain recombines TRBV5-1 with TRBJ2-7, with TRBD1 matching 9 bases. J lost 4 bases, V lost 2 bases, and 7 bases had no gene match. CDR1 is SGHRS and CDR2 is YFSETQ in the germline V gene. This CDR3 is 15 amino acids long. The CDR3 region has the DNA TGCGCCAGCAGCTTAGAAGGGACAGGGCTGTACGAGCAGTACTTC. Protein sequence: CASSLEGTGLYEQYF.

The genes are TRBV16 and TRBJ1-2, with 8 bases fitting TRBD1. This CDR3 has 15 residues. Trimming cost V 0 bases and J 4 bases; bases outside gene matches: 4. Germline V gene data show CDR1 as KGHSY and CDR2 as FQNENV. The CDR3 here is CASSQSSGTGYGYTF. The CDR3 coding sequence is TGTGCCAGCAGCCAATCGTCAGGGACAGGCTATGGCTACACCTTC.

This clonotype was seen many times. The rearrangement uses TRBV20-1 and TRBJ2-3, with D unclear. V shed 6 bases and J shed 4 bases, with 11 bases lying between them. The CDR3 totals 12 residues. Germline CDR1 reads DFQATT; CDR2 reads SNEGSKA (reference sequence). The CDR3 coding sequence is TGCAGTGCCGGAGTGGTGGCAGATACGCAGTATTTT. Residues: CSAGVVADTQYF.

This clonotype came up many times. CDR3 sequence reads: CASSQDRASGYQETQYF. The CDR3 DNA reads as TGTGCCAGCAGCCAAGATAGGGCTAGCGGGTACCAAGAGACCCAGTACTTC. J is TRBJ2-5 and V is TRBV4-2; 8 nucleotides line up with TRBD2. Unmatched junction bases numbered 6, after V lost 0 bases and J lost 0 bases. The CDR3 sequence is 17 residues long. The germline V gene encodes CDR1 LGHNA and CDR2 YNFKEQ.

This clonotype was detected ten times or more. This chain links TRBV7-2 with TRBJ2-3; no clear D gene. The CDR3 extends over 11 amino acids. CDR1 SGHTA and CDR2 FQGNSA come from the germline V gene. Trimming cost V 5 bases and J 12 bases, with 12 bases left between them. CDR3 sequence: CASSLGMGQYF. The CDR3, as DNA: TGTGCCAGCAGCCTCGGAATGGGCCAGTATTTT.

This clonotype was seen repeatedly, ten times or more. This chain connects TRBV7-9 to TRBJ1-4, with D unclear. Germline-derived CDR1 and CDR2 are SEHNR and FQNEAQ (reference sequence). Trimming took off 2 bases at V and 7 bases at J, with 17 bases between the two ends. This CDR3 spans 16 amino acids. This CDR3 is CASSLILEGAREKLFF. The CDR3 nucleotides are TGTGCCAGCAGCTTAATTTTAGAGGGAGCCCGTGAAAAACTGTTTTTT.

The V gene is TRBV7-2, the J gene TRBJ1-1, with 12 bases fitting TRBD1. CDR3 length equals 15 residues. Germline V lookup: CDR1 SGHTA, CDR2 FQGNSA. V lost 2 bases, J lost 12 bases, and 10 bases stayed unmatched. CDR3 coding DNA: TGTGCCAGCAGCTTAACGCGGGGACAGGGGGCGAGAACTTTCTTT. This sequence encodes CASSLTRGQGARTFF.

This clonotype has just a few counts. The rearrangement links TRBV5-1 to TRBJ2-1; 9 bases fit TRBD2. There are 15 residues in the CDR3. Germline assignment: CDR1 SGHRS and CDR2 YFSETQ. J was trimmed by 5 bases and V by 0 bases; bases with no gene match: 3. The CDR3 DNA sequence: TGCGCCAGCAGCTTGGATCCTAGCGGGAACAATGAGCAGTTCTTC. Translated, it gives CASSLDPSGNNEQFF.

This clonotype was found many times. The gene calls are TRBV7-3 and TRBJ1-6; D uncertain. The germline CDR1 and CDR2 sequences are SGHTA and FQGTGA. CDR3 length: 12 amino acids. With 5 bases removed from V and 7 bases from J, the gap between germline ends came to 6 bases. The CDR3 DNA follows: TGTGCCAGCAGCCGCGGAAATTCACCCCTCCACTTT. Translating it yields CASSRGNSPLHF.